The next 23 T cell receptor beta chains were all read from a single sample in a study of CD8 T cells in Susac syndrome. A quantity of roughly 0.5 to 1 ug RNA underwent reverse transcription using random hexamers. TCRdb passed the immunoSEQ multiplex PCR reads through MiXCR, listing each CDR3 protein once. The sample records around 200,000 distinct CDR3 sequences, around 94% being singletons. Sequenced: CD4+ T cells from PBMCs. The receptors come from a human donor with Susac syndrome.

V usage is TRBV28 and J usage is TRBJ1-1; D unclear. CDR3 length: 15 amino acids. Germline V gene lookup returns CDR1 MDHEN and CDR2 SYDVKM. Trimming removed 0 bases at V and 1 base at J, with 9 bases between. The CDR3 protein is CASSLWGSSNTEAFF. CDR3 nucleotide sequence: TGTGCCAGCAGTTTATGGGGTTCCTCGAACACTGAAGCTTTCTTT.

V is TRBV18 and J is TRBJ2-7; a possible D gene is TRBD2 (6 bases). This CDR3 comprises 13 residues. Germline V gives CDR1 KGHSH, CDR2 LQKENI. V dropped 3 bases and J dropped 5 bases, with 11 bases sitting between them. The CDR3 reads CASSPSGQDEQYF. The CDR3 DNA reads TGTGCCAGCTCACCTAGCGGCCAAGACGAGCAGTACTTC.

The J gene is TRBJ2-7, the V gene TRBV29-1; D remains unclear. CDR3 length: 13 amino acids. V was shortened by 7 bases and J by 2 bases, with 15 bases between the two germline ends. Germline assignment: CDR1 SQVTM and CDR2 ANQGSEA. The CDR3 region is CSGFVGSTYEQYF. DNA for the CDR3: TGCAGCGGCTTCGTCGGATCCACCTACGAGCAGTACTTC.

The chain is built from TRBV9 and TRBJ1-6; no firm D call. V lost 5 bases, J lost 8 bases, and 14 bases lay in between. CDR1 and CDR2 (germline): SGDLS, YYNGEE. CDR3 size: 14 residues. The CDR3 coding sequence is TGTGCCAGCAGAGGTCCTTCGGAACATTCACCCCTCCACTTT. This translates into CASRGPSEHSPLHF. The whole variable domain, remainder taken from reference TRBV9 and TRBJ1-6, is DSGVTQTPKHLITATGQRVTLRCSPRSGDLSVYWYQQSLDQGLQFLIQYYNGEERAKGNILERFSAQQFPDLHSELNLSSLELGDSALYFCASRGPSEHSPLHFGNGTRLTVT.

CDR3 sequence (DNA): TGTGCCAGCAGGCGCGATTCACCCCTCCACTTT. This codes for CASRRDSPLHF. The chain uses TRBV2 and TRBJ1-6; D uncertain. Per the germline V gene, CDR1 is SNHLY and CDR2 is FYNNEI. V shed 6 bases and J shed 8 bases, with 5 bases lying between them. This CDR3 comprises 11 residues.

CDR3 DNA: TGTGCCAGCTCACCGGGACTAGCATCCACAGATACGCAGTATTTT. It translates to CASSPGLASTDTQYF. The chain couples TRBV18 to TRBJ2-3; 9 bases fit TRBD2. This CDR3 contains 15 residues. With V trimmed by 3 bases and J by 2 bases, 3 bases remained unmatched. Per the germline V gene, CDR1 is KGHSH and CDR2 is LQKENI.

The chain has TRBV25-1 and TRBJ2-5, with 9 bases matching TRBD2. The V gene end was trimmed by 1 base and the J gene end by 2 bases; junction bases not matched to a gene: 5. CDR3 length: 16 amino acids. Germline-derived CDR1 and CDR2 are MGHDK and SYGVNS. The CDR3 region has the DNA TGTGCCAGCAGTGAATGGAGCGGGGGGAGGCAAGAGACCCAGTACTTC. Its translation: CASSEWSGGRQETQYF.

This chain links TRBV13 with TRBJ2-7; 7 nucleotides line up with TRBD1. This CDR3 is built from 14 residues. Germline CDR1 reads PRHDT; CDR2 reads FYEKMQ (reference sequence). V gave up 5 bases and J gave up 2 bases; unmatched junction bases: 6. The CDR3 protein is CASSRGQETYEQYF. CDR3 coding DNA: TGTGCCAGCAGCCGCGGACAGGAGACCTACGAGCAGTACTTC.

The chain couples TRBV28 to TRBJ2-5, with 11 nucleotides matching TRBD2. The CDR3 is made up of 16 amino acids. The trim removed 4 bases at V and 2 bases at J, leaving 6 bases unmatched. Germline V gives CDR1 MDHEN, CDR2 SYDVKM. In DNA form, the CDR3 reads TGTGCCAGCAGTTCGGGACTAGCGGCACTACAAGAGACCCAGTACTTC. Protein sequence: CASSSGLAALQETQYF.

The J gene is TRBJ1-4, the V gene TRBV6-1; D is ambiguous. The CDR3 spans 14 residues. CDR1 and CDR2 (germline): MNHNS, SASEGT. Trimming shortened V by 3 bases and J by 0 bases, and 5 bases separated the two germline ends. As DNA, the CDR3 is TGTGCCAGCAGTGACCGATCAACTAATGAAAAACTGTTTTTT. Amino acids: CASSDRSTNEKLFF.

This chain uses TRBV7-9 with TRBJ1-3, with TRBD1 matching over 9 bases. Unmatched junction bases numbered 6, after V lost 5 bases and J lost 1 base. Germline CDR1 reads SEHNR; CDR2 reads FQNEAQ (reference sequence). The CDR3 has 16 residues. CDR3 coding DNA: TGTGCCAGCAGCCATCAGGACAGGGGTTCTGGAAACACCATATATTTT. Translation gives CASSHQDRGSGNTIYF.

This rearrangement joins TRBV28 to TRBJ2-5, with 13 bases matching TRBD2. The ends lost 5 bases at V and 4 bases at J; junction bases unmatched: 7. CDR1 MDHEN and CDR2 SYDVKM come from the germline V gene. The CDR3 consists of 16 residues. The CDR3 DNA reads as TGTGCCAGCAGTAGACCGACTAGCGGGAGGAGAGAGACCCAGTACTTC. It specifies CASSRPTSGRRETQYF.

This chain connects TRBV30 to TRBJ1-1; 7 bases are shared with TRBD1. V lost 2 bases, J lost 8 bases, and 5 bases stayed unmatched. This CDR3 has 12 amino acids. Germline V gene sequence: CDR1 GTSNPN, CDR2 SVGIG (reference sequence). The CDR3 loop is CAWSNQDREAFF. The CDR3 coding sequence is TGTGCCTGGAGTAACCAGGACAGGGAAGCTTTCTTT.

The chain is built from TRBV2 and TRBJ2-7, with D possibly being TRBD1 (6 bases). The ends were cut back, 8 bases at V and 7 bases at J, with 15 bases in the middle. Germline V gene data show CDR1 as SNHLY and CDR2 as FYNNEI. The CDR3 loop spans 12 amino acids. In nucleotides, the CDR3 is TGTGCCAGCGCAGGCACAGGGCCGGAGCAGTACTTC. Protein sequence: CASAGTGPEQYF. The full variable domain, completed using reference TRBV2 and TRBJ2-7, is EPEVTQTPSHQVTQMGQEVILRCVPISNHLYFYWYRQILGQKVEFLVSFYNNEISEKSEIFDDQFSVERPDGSNFTLKIRSTKLEDSAMYFCASAGTGPEQYFGPGTRLTVT.

The CDR3 protein is CASSRIVENQQYF. CDR3 in DNA: TGCGCCAGCAGCCGCATCGTCGAGAACCAGCAGTACTTC. The rearrangement links TRBV4-1 to TRBJ2-7, with unresolved D. Trimming shortened V by 4 bases and J by 8 bases, and 15 bases separated the two germline ends. The germline CDR1 and CDR2 sequences are MGHRA and YSYEKL. This CDR3 contains 13 residues.

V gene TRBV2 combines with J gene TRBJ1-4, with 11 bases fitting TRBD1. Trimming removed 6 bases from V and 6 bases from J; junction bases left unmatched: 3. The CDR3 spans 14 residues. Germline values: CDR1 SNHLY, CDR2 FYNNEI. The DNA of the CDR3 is TGTGCCAGCAGCGGGGACAGGGGGGATGAAAAACTGTTTTTT. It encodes CASSGDRGDEKLFF.

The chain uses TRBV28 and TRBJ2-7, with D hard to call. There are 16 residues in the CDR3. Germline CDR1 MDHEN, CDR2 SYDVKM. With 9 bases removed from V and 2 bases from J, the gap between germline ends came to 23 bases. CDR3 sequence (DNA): TGTGCCAGTTACCCTCACGTCGCCTACGGAGCCTACGAGCAGTACTTC. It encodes CASYPHVAYGAYEQYF.

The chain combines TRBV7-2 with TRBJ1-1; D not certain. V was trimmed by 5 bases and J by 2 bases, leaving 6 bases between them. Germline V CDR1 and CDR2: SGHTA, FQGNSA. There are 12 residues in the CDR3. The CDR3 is CASSVLNTEAFF. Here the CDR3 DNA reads TGTGCCAGCAGCGTTCTAAACACTGAAGCTTTCTTT. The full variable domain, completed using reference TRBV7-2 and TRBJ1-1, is GAGVSQSPSNKVTEKGKDVELRCDPISGHTALYWYRQSLGQGLEFLIYFQGNSAPDKSGLPSDRFSAERTGGSVSTLTIQRTQQEDSAVYLCASSVLNTEAFFGQGTRLTVV.

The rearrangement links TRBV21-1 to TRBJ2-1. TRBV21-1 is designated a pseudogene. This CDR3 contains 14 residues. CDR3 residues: CASSDWGKYNEQFF. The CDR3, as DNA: TGTGCCAGCAGCGATTGGGGAAAGTACAATGAGCAGTTCTTC.

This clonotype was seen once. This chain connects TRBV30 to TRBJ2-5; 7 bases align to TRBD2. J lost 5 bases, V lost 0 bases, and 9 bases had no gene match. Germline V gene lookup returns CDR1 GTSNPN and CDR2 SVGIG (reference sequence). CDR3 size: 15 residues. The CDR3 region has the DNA TGTGCCTGGAGTGTACAAGGACTAGATTGGGAGACCCAGTACTTC. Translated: CAWSVQGLDWETQYF. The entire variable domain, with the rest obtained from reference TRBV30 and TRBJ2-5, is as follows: SQTIHQWPATLVQPVGSPLSLECTVEGTSNPNLYWYRQAAGRGLQLLFYSVGIGQISSEVPQNLSASRPQDRQFILSSKKLLLSDSGFYLCAWSVQGLDWETQYFGPGTRLLVL.

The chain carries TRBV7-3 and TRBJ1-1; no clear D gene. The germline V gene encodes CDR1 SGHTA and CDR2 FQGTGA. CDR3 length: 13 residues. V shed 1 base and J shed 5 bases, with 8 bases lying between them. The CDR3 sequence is CASSLMGGTEAFF. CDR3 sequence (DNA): TGTGCCAGCAGCTTAATGGGAGGGACTGAAGCTTTCTTT.

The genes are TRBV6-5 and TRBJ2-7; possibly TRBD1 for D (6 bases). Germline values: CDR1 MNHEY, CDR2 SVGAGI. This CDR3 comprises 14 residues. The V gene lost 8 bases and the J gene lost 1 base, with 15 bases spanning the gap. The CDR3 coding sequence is TGTGCCAGCCGATCCGACAGGCCTTCCTACGAGCAGTACTTC. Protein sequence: CASRSDRPSYEQYF.

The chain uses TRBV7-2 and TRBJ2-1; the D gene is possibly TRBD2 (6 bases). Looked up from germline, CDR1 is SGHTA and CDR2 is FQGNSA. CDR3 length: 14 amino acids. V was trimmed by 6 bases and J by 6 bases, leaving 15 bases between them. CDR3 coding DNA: TGTGCCAGCAGGCTCGGACCGGGGGTCAATGAGCAGTTCTTC. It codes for CASRLGPGVNEQFF.